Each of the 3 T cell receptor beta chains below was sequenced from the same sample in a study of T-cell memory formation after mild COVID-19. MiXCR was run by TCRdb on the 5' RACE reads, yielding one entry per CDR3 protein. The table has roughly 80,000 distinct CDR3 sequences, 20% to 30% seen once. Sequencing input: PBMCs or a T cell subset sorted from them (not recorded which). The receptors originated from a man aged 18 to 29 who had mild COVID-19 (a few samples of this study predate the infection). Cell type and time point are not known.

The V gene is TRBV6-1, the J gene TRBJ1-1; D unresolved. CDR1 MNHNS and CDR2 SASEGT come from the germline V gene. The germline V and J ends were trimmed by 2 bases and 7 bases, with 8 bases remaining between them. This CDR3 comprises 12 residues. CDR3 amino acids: CASSESPFEAFF. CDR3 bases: TGTGCCAGCAGTGAATCCCCTTTTGAAGCTTTCTTT.

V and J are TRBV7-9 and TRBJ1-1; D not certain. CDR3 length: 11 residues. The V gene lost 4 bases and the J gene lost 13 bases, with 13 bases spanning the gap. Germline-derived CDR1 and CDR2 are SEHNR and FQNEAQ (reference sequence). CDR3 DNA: TGTGCCAGCAGCTCCGTAGGAGGTGGTTTCTTT. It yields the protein CASSSVGGGFF.

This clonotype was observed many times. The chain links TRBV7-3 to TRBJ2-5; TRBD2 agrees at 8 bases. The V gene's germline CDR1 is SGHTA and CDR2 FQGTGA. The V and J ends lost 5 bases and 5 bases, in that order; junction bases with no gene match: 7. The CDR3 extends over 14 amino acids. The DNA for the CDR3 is TGTGCCAGCAGCCCGGGGGGGCCCTTGGAGACCCAGTACTTC. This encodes CASSPGGPLETQYF.